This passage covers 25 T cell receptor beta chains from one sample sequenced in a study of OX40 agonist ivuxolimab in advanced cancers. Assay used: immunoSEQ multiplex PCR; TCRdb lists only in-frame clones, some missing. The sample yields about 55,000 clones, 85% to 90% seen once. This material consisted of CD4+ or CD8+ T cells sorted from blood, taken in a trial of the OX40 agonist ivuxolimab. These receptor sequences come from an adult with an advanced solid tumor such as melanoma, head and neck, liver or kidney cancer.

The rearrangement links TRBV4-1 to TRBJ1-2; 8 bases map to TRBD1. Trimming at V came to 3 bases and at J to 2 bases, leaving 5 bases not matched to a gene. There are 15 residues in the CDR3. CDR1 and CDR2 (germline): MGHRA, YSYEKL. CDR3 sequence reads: CASSQGQVGNYGYTF. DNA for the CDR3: TGCGCCAGCAGCCAGGGACAGGTGGGGAACTATGGCTACACCTTC.

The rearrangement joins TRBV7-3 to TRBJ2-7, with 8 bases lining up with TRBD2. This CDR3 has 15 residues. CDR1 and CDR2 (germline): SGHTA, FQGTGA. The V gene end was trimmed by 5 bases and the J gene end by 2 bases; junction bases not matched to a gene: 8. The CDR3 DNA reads TGTGCCAGCAGCGAAACTAGCGGTCTGACCTACGAGCAGTACTTC. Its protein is CASSETSGLTYEQYF.

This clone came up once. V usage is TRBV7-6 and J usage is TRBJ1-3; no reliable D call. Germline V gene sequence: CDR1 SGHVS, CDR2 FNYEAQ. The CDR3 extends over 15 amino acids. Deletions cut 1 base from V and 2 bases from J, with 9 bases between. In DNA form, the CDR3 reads TGTGCCAGCAGCTTAGTCGGGCAGGCTGGAAACACCATATATTTT. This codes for CASSLVGQAGNTIYF.

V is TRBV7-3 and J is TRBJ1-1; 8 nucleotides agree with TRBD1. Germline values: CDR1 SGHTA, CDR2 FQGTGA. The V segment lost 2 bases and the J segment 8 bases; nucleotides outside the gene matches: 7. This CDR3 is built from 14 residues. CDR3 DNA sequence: TGTGCCAGCAGCTTAGCAGGGGGCGTAGTCGAAGCTTTCTTT. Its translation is CASSLAGGVVEAFF. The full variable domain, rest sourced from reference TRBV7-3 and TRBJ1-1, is GAGVSQTPSNKVTEKGKYVELRCDPISGHTALYWYRQSLGQGPEFLIYFQGTGAADDSGLPNDRFFAVRPEGSVSTLKIQRTERGDSAVYLCASSLAGGVVEAFFGQGTRLTVV.

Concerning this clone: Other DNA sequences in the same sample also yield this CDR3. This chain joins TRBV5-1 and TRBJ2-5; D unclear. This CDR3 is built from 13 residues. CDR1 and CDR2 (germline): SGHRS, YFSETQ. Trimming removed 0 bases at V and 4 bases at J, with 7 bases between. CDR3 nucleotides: TGCGCCAGCAGCTTGGAGGGCCGAGAGACCCAGTACTTC. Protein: CASSLEGRETQYF.

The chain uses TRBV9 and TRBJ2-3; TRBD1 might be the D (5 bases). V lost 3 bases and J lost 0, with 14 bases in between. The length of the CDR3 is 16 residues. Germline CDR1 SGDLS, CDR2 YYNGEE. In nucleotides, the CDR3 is TGTGCCAGCAGCGAGACAGATGGGTATAGCACAGATACGCAGTATTTT. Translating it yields CASSETDGYSTDTQYF.

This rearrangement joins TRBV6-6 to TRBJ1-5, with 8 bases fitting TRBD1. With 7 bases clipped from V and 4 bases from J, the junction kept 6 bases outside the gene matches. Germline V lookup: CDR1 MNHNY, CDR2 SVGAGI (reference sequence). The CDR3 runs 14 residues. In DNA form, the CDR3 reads TGTGCCAGCACCGACAGGGGAGGTAATCAGCCCCAGCATTTT. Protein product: CASTDRGGNQPQHF.

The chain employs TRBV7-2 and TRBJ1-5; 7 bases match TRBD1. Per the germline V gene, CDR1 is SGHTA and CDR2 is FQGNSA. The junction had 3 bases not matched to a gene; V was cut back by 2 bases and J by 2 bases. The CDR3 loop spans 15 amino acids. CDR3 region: CASSLYRGGNQPQHF. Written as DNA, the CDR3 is TGTGCCAGCAGCTTATACAGGGGTGGCAATCAGCCCCAGCATTTT.

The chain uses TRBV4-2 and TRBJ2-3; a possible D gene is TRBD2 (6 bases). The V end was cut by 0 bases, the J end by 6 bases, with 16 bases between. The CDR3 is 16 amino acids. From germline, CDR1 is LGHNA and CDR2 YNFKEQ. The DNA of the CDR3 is TGTGCCAGCAGCCAAGACGTCGCTAGCGTCGAGGATACGCAGTATTTT. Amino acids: CASSQDVASVEDTQYF.

The CDR3 DNA is TGTGCCAGCAGCGTAAGATCTAGCACAGATACGCAGTATTTT. Its translation is CASSVRSSTDTQYF. V and J are TRBV9 and TRBJ2-3; the D is unclear. Trimming removed 1 base from V and 0 bases from J, with 6 bases in between. Germline values: CDR1 SGDLS, CDR2 YYNGEE. This CDR3 has 14 residues.

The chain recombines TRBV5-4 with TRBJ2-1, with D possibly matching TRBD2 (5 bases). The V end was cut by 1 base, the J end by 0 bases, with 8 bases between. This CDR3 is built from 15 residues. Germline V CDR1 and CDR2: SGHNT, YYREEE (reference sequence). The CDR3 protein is CASSLTAGSYNEQFF. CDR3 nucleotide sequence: TGTGCCAGCAGCTTGACGGCGGGCTCCTACAATGAGCAGTTCTTC.

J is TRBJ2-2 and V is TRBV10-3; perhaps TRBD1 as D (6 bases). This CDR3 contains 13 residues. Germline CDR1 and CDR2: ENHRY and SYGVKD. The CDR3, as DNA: TGTGCTTCAGGGGATGCGAACACCGGGGAGCTGTTTTTT. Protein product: CASGDANTGELFF.

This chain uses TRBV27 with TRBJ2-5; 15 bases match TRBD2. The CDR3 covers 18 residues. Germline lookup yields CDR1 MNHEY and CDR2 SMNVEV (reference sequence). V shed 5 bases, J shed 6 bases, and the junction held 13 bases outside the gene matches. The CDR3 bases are TGTGCCAGCAGTCCCCGATGGACTAGCGGGAGGGAGGGGAAGACCCAGTACTTC. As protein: CASSPRWTSGREGKTQYF.

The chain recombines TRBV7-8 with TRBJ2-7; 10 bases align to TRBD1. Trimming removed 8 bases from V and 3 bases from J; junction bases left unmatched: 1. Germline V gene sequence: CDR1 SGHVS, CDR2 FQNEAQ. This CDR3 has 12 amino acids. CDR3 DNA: TGTGCCAGCGGGACAGGGGTCTACGAGCAGTACTTC. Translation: CASGTGVYEQYF.

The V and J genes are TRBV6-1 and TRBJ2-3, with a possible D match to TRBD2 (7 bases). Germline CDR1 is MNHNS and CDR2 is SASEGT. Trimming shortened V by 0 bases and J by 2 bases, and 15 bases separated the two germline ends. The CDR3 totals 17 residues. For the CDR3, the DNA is TGTGCCAGCAGTGAAGCGTGGGGGGGGCGCCCCACAGATACGCAGTATTTT. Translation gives CASSEAWGGRPTDTQYF.

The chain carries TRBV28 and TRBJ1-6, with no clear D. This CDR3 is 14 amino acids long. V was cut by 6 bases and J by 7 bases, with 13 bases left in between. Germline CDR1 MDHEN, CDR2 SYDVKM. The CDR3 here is CASSKPGHNSPLHF. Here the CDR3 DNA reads TGTGCCAGCAGCAAGCCGGGTCACAATTCACCCCTCCACTTT.

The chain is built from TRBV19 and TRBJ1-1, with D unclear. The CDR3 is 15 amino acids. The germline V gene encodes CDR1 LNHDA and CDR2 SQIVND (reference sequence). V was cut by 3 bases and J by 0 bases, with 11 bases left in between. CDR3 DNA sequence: TGTGCCAGTAGTATTGAGCGGTCCCTGAACACTGAAGCTTTCTTT. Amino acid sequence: CASSIERSLNTEAFF.

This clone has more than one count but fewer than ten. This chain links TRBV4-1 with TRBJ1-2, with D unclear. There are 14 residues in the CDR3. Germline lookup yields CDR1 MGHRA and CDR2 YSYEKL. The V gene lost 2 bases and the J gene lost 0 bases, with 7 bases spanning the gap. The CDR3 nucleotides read TGCGCCAGCAGCCAACTCAAAGCTAACTATGGCTACACCTTC. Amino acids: CASSQLKANYGYTF.

This chain's CDR3 is CASSVQGTGELFF. As DNA, the CDR3 is TGTGCCAGCAGCGTACAGGGCACCGGGGAGCTGTTTTTT. This rearrangement joins TRBV5-4 to TRBJ2-2; D is perhaps TRBD1 (6 bases). The CDR3 totals 13 residues. V lost 4 bases and J lost 4, with 8 bases in between. The germline V gene has CDR1 SGHNT and CDR2 YYREEE (reference sequence).

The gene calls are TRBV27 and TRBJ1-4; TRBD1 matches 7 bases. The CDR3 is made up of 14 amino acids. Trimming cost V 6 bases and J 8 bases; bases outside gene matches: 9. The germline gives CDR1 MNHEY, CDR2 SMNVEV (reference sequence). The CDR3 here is CASRLTGEGEKLFF. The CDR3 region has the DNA TGTGCCAGCAGACTAACAGGGGAGGGGGAAAAACTGTTTTTT.

CDR3 region: CASSLLGEETGELFF. The CDR3 nucleotides read TGCGCCAGCAGCTTGCTGGGGGAAGAAACCGGGGAGCTGTTTTTT. This chain connects TRBV5-1 to TRBJ2-2; D may correspond to TRBD1 or TRBD2 (5 bases each). V lost 1 base, J lost 5 bases, and 12 bases lay in between. Looked up from germline, CDR1 is SGHRS and CDR2 is YFSETQ. CDR3 size: 15 residues.

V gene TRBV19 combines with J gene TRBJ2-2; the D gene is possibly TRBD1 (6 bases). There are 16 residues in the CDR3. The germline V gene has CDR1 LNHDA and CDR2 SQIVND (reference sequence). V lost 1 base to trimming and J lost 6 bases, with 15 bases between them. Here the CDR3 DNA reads TGTGCCAGTAGTATAGGCCTCCCGTCAGGGGCCGGGGAGCTGTTTTTT. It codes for CASSIGLPSGAGELFF.

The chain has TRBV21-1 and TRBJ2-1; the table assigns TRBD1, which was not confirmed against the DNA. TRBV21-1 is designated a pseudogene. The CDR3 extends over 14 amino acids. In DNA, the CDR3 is TGTGCCAGCAGCTACAGGGTCCCCGTGGATGAGCAGTTCTTC. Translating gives CASSYRVPVDEQFF.

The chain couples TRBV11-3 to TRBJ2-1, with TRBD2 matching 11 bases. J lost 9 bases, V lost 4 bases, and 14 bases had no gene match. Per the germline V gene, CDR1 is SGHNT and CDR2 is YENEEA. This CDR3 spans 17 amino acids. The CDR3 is CASSSGISGRALREQFF. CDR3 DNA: TGTGCCAGCAGCTCGGGGATTAGCGGGAGGGCCCTACGTGAGCAGTTCTTC.

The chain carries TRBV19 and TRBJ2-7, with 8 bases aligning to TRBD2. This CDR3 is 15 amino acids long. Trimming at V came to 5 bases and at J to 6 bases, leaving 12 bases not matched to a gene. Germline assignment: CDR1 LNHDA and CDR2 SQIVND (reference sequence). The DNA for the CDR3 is TGTGCCAGTAGTCCCTCGGGGGGGGCTTCGGTCGAGCAGTACTTC. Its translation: CASSPSGGASVEQYF. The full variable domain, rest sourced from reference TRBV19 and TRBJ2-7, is DGGITQSPKYLFRKEGQNVTLSCEQNLNHDAMYWYRQDPGQGLRLIYYSQIVNDFQKGDIAEGYSVSREKKESFPLTVTSAQKNPTAFYLCASSPSGGASVEQYFGPGTRLTVT.